This T cell receptor beta chain was sequenced for a study of graft-versus-host responses after intestinal transplantation. Across the study: The recipients all started with anti-thymocyte globulin induction and then took tacrolimus and steroids for three to four years.

Only in-frame clones appear in the TCRdb table, and some are missing; sequencing was by immunoSEQ multiplex PCR. The sample has 62,000 or so clones, 70% to 90% seen once; the top ten hold 1.5% to 2%. Study findings and constraints: Maximum circulating GvH clone levels tracked with early post-transplant HvG decreases.

Note on this clone: No antigen is known for it.

This CDR3 contains 11 residues. The germline gives CDR1 SQVTM, CDR2 ANQGSEA. V dropped 7 bases and J dropped 6; count of bases not matched to a gene: 5. This clonotype originated in a human patient who received an intestinal transplant, so some T cells may come from the graft donor. Here the sequenced sample was PBMCs, taken 26 days after transplant. The rearrangement joins TRBV29-1 to TRBJ2-7; 8 bases are a match to TRBD1. DNA of the CDR3: TGCAGCGGCAGGGGGCTAGGCGAGCAGTACTTC. Protein: CSGRGLGEQYF.